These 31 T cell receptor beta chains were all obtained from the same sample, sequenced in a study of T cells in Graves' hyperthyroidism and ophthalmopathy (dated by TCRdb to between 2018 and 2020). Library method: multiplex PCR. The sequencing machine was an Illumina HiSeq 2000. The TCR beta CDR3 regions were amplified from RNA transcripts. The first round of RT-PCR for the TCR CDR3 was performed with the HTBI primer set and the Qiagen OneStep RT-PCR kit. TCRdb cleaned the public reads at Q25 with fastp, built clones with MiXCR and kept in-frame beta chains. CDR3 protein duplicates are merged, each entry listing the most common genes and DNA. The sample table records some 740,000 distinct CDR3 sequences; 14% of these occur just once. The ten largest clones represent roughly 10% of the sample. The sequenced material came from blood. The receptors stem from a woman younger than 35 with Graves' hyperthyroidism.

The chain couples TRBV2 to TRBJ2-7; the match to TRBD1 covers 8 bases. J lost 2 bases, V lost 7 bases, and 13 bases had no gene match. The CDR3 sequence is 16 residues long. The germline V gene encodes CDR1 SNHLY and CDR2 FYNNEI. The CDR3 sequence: CASTDLGDRPPYEQYF. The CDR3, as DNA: TGTGCCAGCACCGACCTGGGGGACAGGCCGCCCTACGAGCAGTACTTC. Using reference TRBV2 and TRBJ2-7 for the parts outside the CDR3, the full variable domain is EPEVTQTPSHQVTQMGQEVILRCVPISNHLYFYWYRQILGQKVEFLVSFYNNEISEKSEIFDDQFSVERPDGSNFTLKIRSTKLEDSAMYFCASTDLGDRPPYEQYFGPGTRLTVT.

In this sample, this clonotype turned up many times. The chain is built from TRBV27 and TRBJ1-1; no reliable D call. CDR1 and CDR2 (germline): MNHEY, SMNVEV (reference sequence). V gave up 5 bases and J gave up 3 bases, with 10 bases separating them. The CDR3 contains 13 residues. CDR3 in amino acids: CASSDIGYTEAFF. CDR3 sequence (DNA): TGTGCCAGCAGTGACATTGGATACACTGAAGCTTTCTTT.

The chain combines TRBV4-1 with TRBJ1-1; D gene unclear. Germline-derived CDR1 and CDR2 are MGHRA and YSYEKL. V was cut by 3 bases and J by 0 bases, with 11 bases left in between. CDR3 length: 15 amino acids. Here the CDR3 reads CASSHNAAMNTEAFF. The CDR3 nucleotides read TGCGCCAGCAGCCACAACGCAGCGATGAACACTGAAGCTTTCTTT.

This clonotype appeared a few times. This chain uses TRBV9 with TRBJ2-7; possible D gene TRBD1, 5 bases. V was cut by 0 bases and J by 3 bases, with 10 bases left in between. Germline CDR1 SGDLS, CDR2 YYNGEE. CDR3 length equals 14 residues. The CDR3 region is CASSVDGQGYEQYF. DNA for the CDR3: TGTGCCAGCAGCGTAGATGGGCAGGGCTACGAGCAGTACTTC.

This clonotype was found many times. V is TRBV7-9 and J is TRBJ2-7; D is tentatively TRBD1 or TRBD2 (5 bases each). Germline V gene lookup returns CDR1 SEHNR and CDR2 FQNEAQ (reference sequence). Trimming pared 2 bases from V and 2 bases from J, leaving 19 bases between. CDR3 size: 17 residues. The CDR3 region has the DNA TGTGCCAGCAGCTTATGGGGGAGTCAGGGCAGCGCCTACGAGCAGTACTTC. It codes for CASSLWGSQGSAYEQYF.

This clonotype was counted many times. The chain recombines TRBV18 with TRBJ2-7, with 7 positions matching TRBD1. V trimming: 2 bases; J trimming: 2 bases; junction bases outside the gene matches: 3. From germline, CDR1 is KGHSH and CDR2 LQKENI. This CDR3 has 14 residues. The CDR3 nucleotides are TGTGCCAGCTCACCAAGGGACAGCCCCTACGAGCAGTACTTC. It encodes CASSPRDSPYEQYF.

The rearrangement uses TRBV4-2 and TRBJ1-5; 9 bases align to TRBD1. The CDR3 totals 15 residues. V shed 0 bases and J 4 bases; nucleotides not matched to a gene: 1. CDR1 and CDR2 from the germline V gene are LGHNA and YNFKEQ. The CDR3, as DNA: TGTGCCAGCAGCCAAGAGGGGACAGGGAATCAGCCCCAGCATTTT. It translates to CASSQEGTGNQPQHF.

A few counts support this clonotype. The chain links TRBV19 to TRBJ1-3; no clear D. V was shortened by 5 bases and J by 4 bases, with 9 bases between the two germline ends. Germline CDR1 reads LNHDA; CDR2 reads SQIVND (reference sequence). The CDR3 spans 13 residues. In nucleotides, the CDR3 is TGTGCCAGTAGTCCGATCACCGGAAACACCATATATTTT. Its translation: CASSPITGNTIYF.

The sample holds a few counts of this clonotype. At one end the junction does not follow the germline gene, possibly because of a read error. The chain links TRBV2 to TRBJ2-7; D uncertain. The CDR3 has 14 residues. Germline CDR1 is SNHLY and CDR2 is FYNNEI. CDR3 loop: CASGDRLNSYVQYF. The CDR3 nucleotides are TGTGCCAGTGGTGATAGACTCAACTCCTACGTGCAGTACTTC.

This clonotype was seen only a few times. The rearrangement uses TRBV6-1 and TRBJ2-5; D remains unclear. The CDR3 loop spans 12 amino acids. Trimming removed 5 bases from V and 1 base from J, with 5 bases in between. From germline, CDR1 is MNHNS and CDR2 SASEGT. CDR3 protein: CASSNGQETQYF. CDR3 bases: TGTGCCAGCAGTAATGGCCAAGAGACCCAGTACTTC.

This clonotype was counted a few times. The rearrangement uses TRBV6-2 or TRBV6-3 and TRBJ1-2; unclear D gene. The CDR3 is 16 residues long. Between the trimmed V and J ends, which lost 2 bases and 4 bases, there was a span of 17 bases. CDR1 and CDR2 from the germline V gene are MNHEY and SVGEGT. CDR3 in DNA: TGTGCCAGCAGTTACGTAGAGCCCCCGGTCCCCTATGGCTACACCTTC. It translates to CASSYVEPPVPYGYTF.

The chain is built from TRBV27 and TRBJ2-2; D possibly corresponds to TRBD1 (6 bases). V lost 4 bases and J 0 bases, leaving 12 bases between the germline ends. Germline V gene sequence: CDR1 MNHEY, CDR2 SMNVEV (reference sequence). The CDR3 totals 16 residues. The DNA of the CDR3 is TGTGCCAGCAGTTCTCAAACAGGGACGAACACCGGGGAGCTGTTTTTT. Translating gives CASSSQTGTNTGELFF.

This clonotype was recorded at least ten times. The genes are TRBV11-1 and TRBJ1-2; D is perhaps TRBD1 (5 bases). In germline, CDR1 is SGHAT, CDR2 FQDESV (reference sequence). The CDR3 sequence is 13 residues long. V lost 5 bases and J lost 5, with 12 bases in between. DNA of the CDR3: TGTGCCAGCAGCCCAGGGTTCTCATATGGCTACACCTTC. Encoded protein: CASSPGFSYGYTF.

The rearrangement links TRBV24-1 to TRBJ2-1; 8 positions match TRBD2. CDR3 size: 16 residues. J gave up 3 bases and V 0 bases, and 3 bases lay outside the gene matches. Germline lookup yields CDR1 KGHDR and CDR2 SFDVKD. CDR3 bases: TGTGCCACCAGTGATTTGGAGACTAGCGACTACAATGAGCAGTTCTTC. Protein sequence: CATSDLETSDYNEQFF.

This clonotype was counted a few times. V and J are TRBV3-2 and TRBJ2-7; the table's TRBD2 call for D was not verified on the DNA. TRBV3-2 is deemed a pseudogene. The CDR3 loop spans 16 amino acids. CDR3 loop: CATLSGRALRLDEQYF. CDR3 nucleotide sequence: TGTGCCACCCTTAGCGGGAGGGCCCTTCGTCTAGACGAGCAGTACTTC.

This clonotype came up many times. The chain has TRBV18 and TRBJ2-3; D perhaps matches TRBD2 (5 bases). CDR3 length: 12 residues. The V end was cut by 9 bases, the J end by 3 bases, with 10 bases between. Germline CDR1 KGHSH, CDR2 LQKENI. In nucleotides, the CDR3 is TGTGCCAGTGAAGAGGGAACAGATACGCAGTATTTT. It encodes CASEEGTDTQYF.

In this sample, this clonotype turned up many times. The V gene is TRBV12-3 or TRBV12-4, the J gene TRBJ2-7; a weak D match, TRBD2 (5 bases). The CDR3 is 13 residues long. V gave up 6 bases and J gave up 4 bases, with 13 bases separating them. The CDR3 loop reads CASSPSAVYEQYF. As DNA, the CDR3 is TGTGCCAGCAGCCCTTCAGCGGTATACGAGCAGTACTTC.

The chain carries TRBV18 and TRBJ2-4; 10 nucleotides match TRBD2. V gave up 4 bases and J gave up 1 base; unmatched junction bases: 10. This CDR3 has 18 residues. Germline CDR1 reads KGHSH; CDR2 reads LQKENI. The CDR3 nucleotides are TGTGCCAGCTCACACGGGGCTAGCGGGAGCCCGGCCAAAAACATTCAGTACTTC. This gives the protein CASSHGASGSPAKNIQYF.

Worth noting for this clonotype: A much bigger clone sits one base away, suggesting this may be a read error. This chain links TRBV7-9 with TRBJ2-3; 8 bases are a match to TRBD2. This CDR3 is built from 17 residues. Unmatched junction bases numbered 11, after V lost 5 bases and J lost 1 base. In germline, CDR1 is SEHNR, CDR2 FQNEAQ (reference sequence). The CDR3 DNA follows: TGTGCCAGCAGCCCCAAAAGACTAGCGAGCGGCACAGATACGCAGTATTTT. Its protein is CASSPKRLASGTDTQYF.

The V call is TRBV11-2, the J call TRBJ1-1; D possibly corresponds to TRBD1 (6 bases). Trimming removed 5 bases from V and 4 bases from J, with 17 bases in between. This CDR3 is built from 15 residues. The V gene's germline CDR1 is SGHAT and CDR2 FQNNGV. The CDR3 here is CASSKLAGGGTEAFF. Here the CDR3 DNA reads TGTGCCAGCAGCAAACTAGCGGGGGGCGGCACTGAAGCTTTCTTT.

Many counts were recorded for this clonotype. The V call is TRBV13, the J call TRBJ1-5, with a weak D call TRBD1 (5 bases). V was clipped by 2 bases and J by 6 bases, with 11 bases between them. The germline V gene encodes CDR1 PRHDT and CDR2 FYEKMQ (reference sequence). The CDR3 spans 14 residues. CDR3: CASSLRGGAQPQHF. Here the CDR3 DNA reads TGTGCCAGCAGCTTAAGAGGCGGGGCTCAGCCCCAGCATTTT.

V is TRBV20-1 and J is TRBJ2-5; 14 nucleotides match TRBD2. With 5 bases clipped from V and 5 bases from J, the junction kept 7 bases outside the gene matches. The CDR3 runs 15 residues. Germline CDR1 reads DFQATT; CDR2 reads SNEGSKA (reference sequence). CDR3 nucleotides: TGCAGTGCTGTCGGGACTAGCGGGAGTCAGGAGACCCAGTACTTC. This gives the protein CSAVGTSGSQETQYF.

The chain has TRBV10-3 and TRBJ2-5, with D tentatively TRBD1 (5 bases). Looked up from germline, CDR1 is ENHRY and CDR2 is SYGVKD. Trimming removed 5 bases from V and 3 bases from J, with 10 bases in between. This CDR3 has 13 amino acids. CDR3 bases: TGTGCCATCAGTTCGACAGCAGAAGAGACCCAGTACTTC. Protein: CAISSTAEETQYF.

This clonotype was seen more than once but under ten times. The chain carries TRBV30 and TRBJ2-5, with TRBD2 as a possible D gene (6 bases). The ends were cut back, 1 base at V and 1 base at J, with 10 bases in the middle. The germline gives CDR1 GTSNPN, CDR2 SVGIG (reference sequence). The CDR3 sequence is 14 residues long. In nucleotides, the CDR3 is TGTGCCTGGAGTGACGGGGGATTCCAAGAGACCCAGTACTTC. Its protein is CAWSDGGFQETQYF. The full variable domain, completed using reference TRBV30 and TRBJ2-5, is SQTIHQWPATLVQPVGSPLSLECTVEGTSNPNLYWYRQAAGRGLQLLFYSVGIGQISSEVPQNLSASRPQDRQFILSSKKLLLSDSGFYLCAWSDGGFQETQYFGPGTRLLVL.

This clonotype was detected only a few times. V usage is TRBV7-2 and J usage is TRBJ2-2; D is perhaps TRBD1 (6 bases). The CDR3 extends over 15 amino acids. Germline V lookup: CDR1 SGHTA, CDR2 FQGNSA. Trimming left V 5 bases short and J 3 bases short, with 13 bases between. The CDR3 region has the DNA TGTGCCAGCAGCCCTAAGAACAGGGACACCGGGGAGCTGTTTTTT. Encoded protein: CASSPKNRDTGELFF.

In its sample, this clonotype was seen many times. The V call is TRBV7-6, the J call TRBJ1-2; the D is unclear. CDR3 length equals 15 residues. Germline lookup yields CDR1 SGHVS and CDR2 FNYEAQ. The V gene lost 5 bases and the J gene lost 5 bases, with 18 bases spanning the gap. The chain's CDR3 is CASSNLSSVIYGYTF. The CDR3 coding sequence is TGTGCCAGCAGCAATCTGTCCTCCGTGATATATGGCTACACCTTC. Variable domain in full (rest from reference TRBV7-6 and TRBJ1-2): GAGVSQSPRYKVTKRGQDVALRCDPISGHVSLYWYRQALGQGPEFLTYFNYEAQQDKSGLPNDRFSAERPEGSISTLTIQRTEQRDSAMYRCASSNLSSVIYGYTFGSGTRLTVV.

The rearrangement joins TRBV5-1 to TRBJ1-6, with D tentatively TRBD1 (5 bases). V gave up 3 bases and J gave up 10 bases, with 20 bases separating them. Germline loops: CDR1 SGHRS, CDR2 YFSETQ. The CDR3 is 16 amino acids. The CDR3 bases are TGCGCCAGCAGCTCGATGGCGGTTTCATGGGGGTCACCCCTCCACTTT. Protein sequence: CASSSMAVSWGSPLHF. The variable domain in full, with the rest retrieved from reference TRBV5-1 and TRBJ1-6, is KAGVTQTPRYLIKTRGQQVTLSCSPISGHRSVSWYQQTPGQGLQFLFEYFSETQRNKGNFPGRFSGRQFSNSRSEMNVSTLELGDSALYLCASSSMAVSWGSPLHFGNGTRLTVT.

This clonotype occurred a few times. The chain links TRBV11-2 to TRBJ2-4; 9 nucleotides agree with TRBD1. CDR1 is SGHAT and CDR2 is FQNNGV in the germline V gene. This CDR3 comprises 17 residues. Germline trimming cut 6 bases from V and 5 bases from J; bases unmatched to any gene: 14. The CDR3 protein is CASRYYPPGQGENIQYF. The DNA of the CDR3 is TGTGCCAGCAGGTACTACCCACCGGGACAGGGAGAAAACATTCAGTACTTC.

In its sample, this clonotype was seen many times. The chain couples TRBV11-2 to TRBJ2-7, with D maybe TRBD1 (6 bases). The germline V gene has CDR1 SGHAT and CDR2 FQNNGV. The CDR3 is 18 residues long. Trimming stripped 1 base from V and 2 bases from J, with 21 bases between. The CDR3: CASSLAPRTAFVTYEQYF. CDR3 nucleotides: TGTGCCAGCAGCTTAGCCCCCCGGACAGCCTTTGTAACCTACGAGCAGTACTTC.

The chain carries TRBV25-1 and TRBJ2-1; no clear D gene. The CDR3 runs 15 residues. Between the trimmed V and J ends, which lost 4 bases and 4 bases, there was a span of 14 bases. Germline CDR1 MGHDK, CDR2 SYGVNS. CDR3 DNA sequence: TGTGCCAGCAGTGGATTCATAGGCAGATACAATGAGCAGTTCTTC. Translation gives CASSGFIGRYNEQFF.

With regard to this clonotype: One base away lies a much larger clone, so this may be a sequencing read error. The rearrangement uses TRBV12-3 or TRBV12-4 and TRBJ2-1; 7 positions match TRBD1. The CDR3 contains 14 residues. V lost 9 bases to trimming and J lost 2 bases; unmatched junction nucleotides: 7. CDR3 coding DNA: TGTGCCAGTAATCGACAGGGTCCCTACAATGAGCAGTTCTTC. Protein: CASNRQGPYNEQFF.